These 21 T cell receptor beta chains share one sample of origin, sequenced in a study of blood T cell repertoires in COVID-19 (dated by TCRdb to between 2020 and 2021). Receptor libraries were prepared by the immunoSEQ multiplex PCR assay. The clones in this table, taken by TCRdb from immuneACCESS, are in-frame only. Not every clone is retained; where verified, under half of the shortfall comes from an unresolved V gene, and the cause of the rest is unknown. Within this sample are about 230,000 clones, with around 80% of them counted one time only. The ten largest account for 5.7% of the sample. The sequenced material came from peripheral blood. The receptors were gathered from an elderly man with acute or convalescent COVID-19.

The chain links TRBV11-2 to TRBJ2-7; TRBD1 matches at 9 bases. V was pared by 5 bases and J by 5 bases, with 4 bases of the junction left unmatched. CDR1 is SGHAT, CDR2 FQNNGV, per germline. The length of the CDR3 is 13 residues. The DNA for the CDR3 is TGTGCCAGCAGCCGGGACAGGGACGACGAGCAGTACTTC. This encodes CASSRDRDDEQYF.

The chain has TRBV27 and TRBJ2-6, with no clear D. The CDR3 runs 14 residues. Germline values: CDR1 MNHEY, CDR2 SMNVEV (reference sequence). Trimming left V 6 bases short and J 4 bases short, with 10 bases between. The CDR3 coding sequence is TGTGCCAGCAGCGCGGCATACGGGGCCAACGTCCTGACTTTC. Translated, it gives CASSAAYGANVLTF.

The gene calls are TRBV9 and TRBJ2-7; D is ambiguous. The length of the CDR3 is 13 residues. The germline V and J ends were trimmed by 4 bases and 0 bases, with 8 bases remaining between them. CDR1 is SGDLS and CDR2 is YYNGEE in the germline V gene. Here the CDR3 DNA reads TGTGCCAGCAGCCCGGAGTCCTCCTACGAGCAGTACTTC. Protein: CASSPESSYEQYF.

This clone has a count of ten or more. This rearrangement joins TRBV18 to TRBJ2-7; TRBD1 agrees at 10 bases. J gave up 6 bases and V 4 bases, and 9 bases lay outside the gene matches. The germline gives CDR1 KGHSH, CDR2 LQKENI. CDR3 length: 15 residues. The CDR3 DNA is TGTGCCAGCTCACTACCGGGACAGGGGTCGCGCGAGCAGTACTTC. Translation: CASSLPGQGSREQYF.

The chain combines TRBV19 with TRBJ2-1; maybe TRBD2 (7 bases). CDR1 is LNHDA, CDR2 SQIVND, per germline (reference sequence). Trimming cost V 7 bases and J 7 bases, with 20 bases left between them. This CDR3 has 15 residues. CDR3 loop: CASTLLSRGGNEQFF. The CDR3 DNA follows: TGTGCCAGTACACTCCTTTCGAGGGGGGGGAATGAGCAGTTCTTC.

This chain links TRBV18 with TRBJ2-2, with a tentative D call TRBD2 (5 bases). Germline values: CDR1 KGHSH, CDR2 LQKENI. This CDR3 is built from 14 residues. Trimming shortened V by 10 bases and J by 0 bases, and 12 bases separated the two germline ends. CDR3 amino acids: CATFRAANTGELFF. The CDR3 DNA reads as TGTGCCACCTTCAGAGCGGCGAACACCGGGGAGCTGTTTTTT. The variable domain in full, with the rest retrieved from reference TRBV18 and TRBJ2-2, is NAGVMQNPRHLVRRRGQEARLRCSPMKGHSHVYWYRQLPEEGLKFMVYLQKENIIDESGMPKERFSAEFPKEGPSILRIQQVVRGDSAAYFCATFRAANTGELFFGEGSRLTVL.

The chain's CDR3 is CASSPFSVAGGPTDTQYF. The CDR3 DNA follows: TGTGCCAGCAGCCCATTTTCGGTAGCGGGAGGGCCGACAGATACGCAGTATTTT. The rearrangement links TRBV3-1 (or the pseudogene TRBV3-2) to TRBJ2-3, with TRBD2 matching 11 bases. The CDR3 runs 18 residues. With 4 bases clipped from V and 3 bases from J, the junction kept 12 bases outside the gene matches. Germline V CDR1 and CDR2: LGHDT, YNNKEL (reference sequence).

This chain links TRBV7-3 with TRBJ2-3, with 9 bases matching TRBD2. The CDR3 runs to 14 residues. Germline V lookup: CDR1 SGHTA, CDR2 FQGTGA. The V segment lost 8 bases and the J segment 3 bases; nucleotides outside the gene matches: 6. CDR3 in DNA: TGTGCCAGCTCGGCGGGAGGGTGGACAGATACGCAGTATTTT. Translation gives CASSAGGWTDTQYF.

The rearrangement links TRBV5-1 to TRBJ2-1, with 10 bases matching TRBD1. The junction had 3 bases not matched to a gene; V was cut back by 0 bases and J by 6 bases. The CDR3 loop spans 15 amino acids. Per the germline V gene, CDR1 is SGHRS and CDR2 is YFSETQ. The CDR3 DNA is TGCGCCAGCAGCTTGGAGGGACAGGGGTTCAATGAGCAGTTCTTC. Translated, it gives CASSLEGQGFNEQFF.

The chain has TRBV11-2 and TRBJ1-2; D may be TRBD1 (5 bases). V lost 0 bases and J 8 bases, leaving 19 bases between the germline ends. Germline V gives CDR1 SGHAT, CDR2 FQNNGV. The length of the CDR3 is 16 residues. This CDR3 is CASSLDRGQGGIGYTF. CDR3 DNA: TGTGCCAGCAGCTTAGATCGCGGGCAGGGCGGGATAGGCTACACCTTC.

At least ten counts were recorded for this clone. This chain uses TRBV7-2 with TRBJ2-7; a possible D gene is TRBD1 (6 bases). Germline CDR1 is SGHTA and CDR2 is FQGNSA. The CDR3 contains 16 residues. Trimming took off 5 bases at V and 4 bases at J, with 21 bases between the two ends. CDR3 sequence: CASSETQGIYRYEQYF. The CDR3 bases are TGTGCCAGCAGCGAGACACAGGGTATTTATAGATACGAGCAGTACTTC.

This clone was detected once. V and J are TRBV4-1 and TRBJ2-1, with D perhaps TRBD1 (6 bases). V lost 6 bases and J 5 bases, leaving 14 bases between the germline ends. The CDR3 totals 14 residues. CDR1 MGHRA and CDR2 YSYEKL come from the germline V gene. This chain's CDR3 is CASRRSGQNNEQFF. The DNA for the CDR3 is TGCGCCAGCAGGCGATCCGGACAGAACAATGAGCAGTTCTTC.

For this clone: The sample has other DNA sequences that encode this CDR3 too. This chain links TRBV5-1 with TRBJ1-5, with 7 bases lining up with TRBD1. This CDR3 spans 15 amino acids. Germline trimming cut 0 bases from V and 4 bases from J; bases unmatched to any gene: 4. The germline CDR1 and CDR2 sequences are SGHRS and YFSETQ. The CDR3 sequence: CASSLGDSPNQPQHF. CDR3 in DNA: TGCGCCAGCAGCTTGGGGGACAGCCCAAATCAGCCCCAGCATTTT.

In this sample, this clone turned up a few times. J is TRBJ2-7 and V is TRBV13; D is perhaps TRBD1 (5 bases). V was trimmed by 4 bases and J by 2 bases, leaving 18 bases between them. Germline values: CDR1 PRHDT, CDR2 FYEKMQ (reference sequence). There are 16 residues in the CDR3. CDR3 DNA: TGTGCCAGCAGCTCACGCAGGGTAGGATCCACCTACGAGCAGTACTTC. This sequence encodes CASSSRRVGSTYEQYF.

DNA for the CDR3: TGTGCCAGCAGAAACAGGGGGGCAGACTCACCCCTCCACTTT. This codes for CASRNRGADSPLHF. This chain uses TRBV6-5 with TRBJ1-6; TRBD1 agrees at 8 bases. The germline V gene encodes CDR1 MNHEY and CDR2 SVGAGI. The CDR3 is made up of 14 amino acids. V shed 6 bases and J 10 bases; nucleotides not matched to a gene: 8.

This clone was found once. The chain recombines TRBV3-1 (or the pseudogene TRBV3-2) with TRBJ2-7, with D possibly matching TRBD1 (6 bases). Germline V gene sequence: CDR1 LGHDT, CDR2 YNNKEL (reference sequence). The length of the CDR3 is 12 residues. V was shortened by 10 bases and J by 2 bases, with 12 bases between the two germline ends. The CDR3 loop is CATSGDTYEQYF. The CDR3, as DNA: TGTGCCACCTCAGGGGACACCTACGAGCAGTACTTC.

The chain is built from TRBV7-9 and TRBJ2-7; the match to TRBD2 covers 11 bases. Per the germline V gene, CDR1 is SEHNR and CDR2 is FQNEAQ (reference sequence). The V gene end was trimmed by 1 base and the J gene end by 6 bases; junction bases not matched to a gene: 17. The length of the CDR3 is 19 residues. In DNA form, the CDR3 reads TGTGCCAGCAGCTTAGACTTCGGGACTAGCGGAAAGCCTGCCCTCGAGCAGTACTTC. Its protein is CASSLDFGTSGKPALEQYF.

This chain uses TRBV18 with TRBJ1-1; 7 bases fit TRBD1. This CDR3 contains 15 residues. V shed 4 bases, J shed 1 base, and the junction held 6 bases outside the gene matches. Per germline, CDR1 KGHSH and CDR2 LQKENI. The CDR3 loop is CASSLGQVPNTEAFF. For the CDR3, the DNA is TGTGCCAGCTCACTTGGACAGGTACCGAACACTGAAGCTTTCTTT. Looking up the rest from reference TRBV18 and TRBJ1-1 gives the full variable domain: NAGVMQNPRHLVRRRGQEARLRCSPMKGHSHVYWYRQLPEEGLKFMVYLQKENIIDESGMPKERFSAEFPKEGPSILRIQQVVRGDSAAYFCASSLGQVPNTEAFFGQGTRLTVV.

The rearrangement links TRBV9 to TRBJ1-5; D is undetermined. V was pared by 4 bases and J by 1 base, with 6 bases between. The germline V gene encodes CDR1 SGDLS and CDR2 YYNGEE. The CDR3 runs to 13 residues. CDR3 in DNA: TGTGCCAGCAGCATGAGAAGCAATCAGCCCCAGCATTTT. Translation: CASSMRSNQPQHF.

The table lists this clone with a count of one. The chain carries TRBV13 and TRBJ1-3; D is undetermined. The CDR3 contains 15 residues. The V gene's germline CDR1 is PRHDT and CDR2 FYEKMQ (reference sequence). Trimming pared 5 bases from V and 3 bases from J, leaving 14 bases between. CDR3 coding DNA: TGTGCCAGCAGCGCAGGAGGGTTAAGTGGAAACACCATATATTTT. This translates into CASSAGGLSGNTIYF.

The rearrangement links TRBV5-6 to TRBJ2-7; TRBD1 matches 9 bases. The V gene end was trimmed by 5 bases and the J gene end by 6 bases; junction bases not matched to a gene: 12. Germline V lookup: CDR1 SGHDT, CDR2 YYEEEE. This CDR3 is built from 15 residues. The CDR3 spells CASRLRDRASGEQYF. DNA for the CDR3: TGTGCCAGCAGGCTCCGGGACAGGGCCTCGGGCGAGCAGTACTTC.